What follows are 26 T cell receptor beta chains derived from one specimen sequenced in a study of T-cell reconstitution after alpha-beta-depleted transplantation in children. Molecular barcoding with unique molecular identifiers was used for the TCRbeta library. Each CDR3 protein gets one entry after TCRdb re-called the PCR reads with MiXCR. The table includes about 600,000 distinct CDR3 sequences, roughly 23% detected once. The starting material was PBMCs, mostly from graft donor cells, obtained 360 days after TCRalphabeta/CD19-depleted stem cell transplant. These receptor sequences come from a boy in the first two years of life who had a stem cell transplant for acute myeloid leukemia, so the T cells may come from the graft donor.

There are a few counts of this clonotype. The V gene is TRBV20-1, the J gene TRBJ2-3; 8 bases line up with TRBD1. The CDR3 loop spans 14 amino acids. Germline assignment: CDR1 DFQATT and CDR2 SNEGSKA (reference sequence). The trim removed 3 bases at V and 4 bases at J, leaving 6 bases unmatched. The CDR3 sequence: CSASQGAGADTQYF. In nucleotides, the CDR3 is TGCAGTGCTAGTCAGGGGGCCGGGGCAGATACGCAGTATTTT.

The chain recombines TRBV6-2 or TRBV6-3 with TRBJ1-5; 9 bases are shared with TRBD1. Germline V gene data show CDR1 as MNHEY and CDR2 as SVGEGT. The CDR3 totals 15 residues. V trimming: 2 bases; J trimming: 3 bases; junction bases outside the gene matches: 2. CDR3 amino acids: CASSYRDRDNQPQHF. The CDR3 DNA sequence: TGTGCCAGCAGTTACCGGGACAGGGACAATCAGCCCCAGCATTTT.

V gene TRBV7-3 combines with J gene TRBJ2-5; the D gene is possibly TRBD2 (5 bases). Germline V lookup: CDR1 SGHTA, CDR2 FQGTGA. The CDR3 spans 15 residues. The germline V and J ends were trimmed by 4 bases and 4 bases, with 16 bases remaining between them. The CDR3 region has the DNA TGTGCCAGCAGCTATATGCCGGGATCGGGAGAGACCCAGTACTTC. Translating it yields CASSYMPGSGETQYF.

This clonotype showed up just a few times. Since a much larger clone is just one base distant, this may be a read error. This rearrangement joins TRBV20-1 to TRBJ1-2; 9 nucleotides agree with TRBD1. The trim removed 5 bases at V and 4 bases at J, leaving 2 bases unmatched. The germline V gene has CDR1 DFQATT and CDR2 SNEGSKA (reference sequence). This CDR3 region has 12 residues. Written as DNA, the CDR3 is TGCAGTGCTGAGACAGGGGGCTATGGCTACACCTTC. Residues: CSAETGGYGYTF.

This clonotype was detected only once. The rearrangement joins TRBV5-1 to TRBJ2-3; 10 bases fit TRBD1. This CDR3 comprises 18 residues. Germline assignment: CDR1 SGHRS and CDR2 YFSETQ. Trimming removed 4 bases from V and 0 bases from J; junction bases left unmatched: 11. The DNA for the CDR3 is TGCGCCAGCAGCAAAGGGGACAGGGGCCTCTCTAGCACAGATACGCAGTATTTT. It specifies CASSKGDRGLSSTDTQYF.

The rearrangement uses TRBV20-1 and TRBJ2-5; 11 nucleotides line up with TRBD1. The J segment lost 5 bases and the V segment lost 5 bases, leaving 7 bases of the junction unmatched. CDR3 size: 14 residues. Germline V gives CDR1 DFQATT, CDR2 SNEGSKA (reference sequence). The CDR3 coding sequence is TGCAGTGCTTCGGACAGGGGGCTCCGCGAGACCCAGTACTTC. Protein sequence: CSASDRGLRETQYF.

The chain links TRBV29-1 to TRBJ2-3; D is unclear. This CDR3 is built from 13 residues. V lost 0 bases and J lost 6, with 10 bases in between. Germline lookup yields CDR1 SQVTM and CDR2 ANQGSEA. The CDR3 DNA is TGCAGCGTTGAAGAGACACCTCGGGATACGCAGTATTTT. Translated, it gives CSVEETPRDTQYF.

The genes are TRBV5-1 and TRBJ2-1, with unresolved D. CDR3 length: 12 amino acids. Looked up from germline, CDR1 is SGHRS and CDR2 is YFSETQ. Trimming took off 2 bases at V and 7 bases at J, with 7 bases between the two ends. This CDR3 reads CASSFNANEQFF. DNA for the CDR3: TGCGCCAGCAGCTTCAACGCTAATGAGCAGTTCTTC.

This clonotype was counted ten times or more. V is TRBV15 and J is TRBJ1-4; a possible D gene is TRBD1 (5 bases). The CDR3 runs 15 residues. V dropped 3 bases and J dropped 5 bases, with 13 bases sitting between them. Germline CDR1 and CDR2: LNHNV and YYDKDF (reference sequence). CDR3 region: CATSRDWGKNEKLFF. CDR3 nucleotides: TGTGCCACCAGCAGGGACTGGGGCAAAAATGAAAAACTGTTTTTT.

This clonotype was seen ten or more times. V and J are TRBV21-1 and TRBJ2-1; the table assigns TRBD2, which was not confirmed against the DNA. TRBV21-1 is recorded as a pseudogene. This CDR3 region has 17 residues. Written as DNA, the CDR3 is TGTGCCAGCAGCTCAGTTGGACTAGCGGGGGTTAGCGGTGAGCAGTTCTTC. Protein product: CASSSVGLAGVSGEQFF.

This clonotype occurred a few times. V usage is TRBV7-7 and J usage is TRBJ2-5, with D perhaps matching TRBD1 (5 bases). The CDR3 loop spans 13 amino acids. Germline values: CDR1 SSHAT, CDR2 FNYEAQ (reference sequence). Trimming left V 6 bases short and J 5 bases short, with 13 bases between. CDR3 in DNA: TGTGCCAGCAGTAAAGGGGAAGTCGAGACCCAGTACTTC. It codes for CASSKGEVETQYF.

The chain couples TRBV20-1 to TRBJ1-1, with D unresolved. Trimming removed 2 bases at V and 5 bases at J, with 12 bases between. The CDR3 length is 13 residues. Per germline, CDR1 DFQATT and CDR2 SNEGSKA (reference sequence). The CDR3: CSARKAVGTEAFF. DNA for the CDR3: TGCAGTGCTAGAAAGGCAGTAGGGACTGAAGCTTTCTTT.

This clonotype was seen at least ten times. The V and J genes are TRBV10-2 and TRBJ1-6; the match to TRBD1 covers 9 bases. Trimming at V came to 4 bases and at J to 7 bases, leaving 8 bases not matched to a gene. The germline V gene has CDR1 WSHSY and CDR2 SAAADI. This CDR3 is built from 16 residues. The DNA for the CDR3 is TGCGCCAGCAGTGTCTCGGGACAGGGAGCAAATTCACCCCTCCACTTT. As protein: CASSVSGQGANSPLHF.

This clonotype was found many times. The chain has TRBV12-3 or TRBV12-4 and TRBJ2-1; 7 nucleotides align to TRBD2. The CDR3 is 13 residues long. Trimming removed 5 bases from V and 9 bases from J; junction bases left unmatched: 7. The CDR3 nucleotides read TGTGCCAGCAGTCGAGGACTAGTGCCTGAGCAGTTCTTC. Its translation is CASSRGLVPEQFF.

This clonotype was detected ten times or more. The chain recombines TRBV5-1 with TRBJ1-6; 8 bases agree with TRBD1. Germline loops: CDR1 SGHRS, CDR2 YFSETQ. The V segment lost 4 bases and the J segment 10 bases; nucleotides outside the gene matches: 10. CDR3 size: 15 residues. CDR3 protein: CASSPQGAVGSPLHF. DNA for the CDR3: TGCGCCAGCAGCCCTCAGGGGGCTGTGGGATCACCCCTCCACTTT.

This clonotype was seen many times. The chain recombines TRBV27 with TRBJ2-7; D is perhaps TRBD2 (5 bases). Trimming left V 3 bases short and J 1 base short, with 10 bases between. This CDR3 region has 14 residues. The germline gives CDR1 MNHEY, CDR2 SMNVEV (reference sequence). This chain's CDR3 is CASSLGVGSYEQYV. The CDR3 DNA sequence: TGTGCCAGCAGTTTGGGAGTGGGTTCCTACGAGCAGTACGTC.

In this sample, this clonotype turned up many times. J is TRBJ2-5 and V is TRBV4-3; 7 bases are a match to TRBD2. This CDR3 region has 13 residues. V lost 0 bases, J lost 12 bases, and 7 bases stayed unmatched. The germline V gene encodes CDR1 LGHNA and CDR2 YSLEER. In DNA, the CDR3 is TGCGCCAGCAGCCAAGAAGTAGGACTAGACAAGTACTTC. It specifies CASSQEVGLDKYF.

This clonotype was recorded a few times. As DNA, the CDR3 is TGTGCCAGCAGTTTAGGGGTGACCGGGGCCAACGTCCTGACTTTC. Translating it yields CASSLGVTGANVLTF. The chain combines TRBV12-3 or TRBV12-4 with TRBJ2-6; no clear D. CDR3 length: 15 residues. V dropped 1 base and J dropped 4 bases, with 8 bases sitting between them.

This sequence joins TRBV10-2 and TRBJ1-1; TRBD1 agrees at 10 bases. This CDR3 is 16 amino acids long. CDR1 WSHSY and CDR2 SAAADI come from the germline V gene. The V segment lost 7 bases and the J segment 4 bases; nucleotides outside the gene matches: 12. The CDR3 protein is CASTQWGTGVGTEAFF. In DNA form, the CDR3 reads TGCGCCAGCACCCAATGGGGGACAGGGGTAGGCACTGAAGCTTTCTTT.

The chain is built from TRBV7-2 and TRBJ2-2; TRBD1 might be the D (6 bases). This CDR3 is 15 amino acids long. Trimming took 5 bases from V and 4 from J, leaving 14 bases between them. CDR1 is SGHTA, CDR2 FQGNSA, per germline. Written as DNA, the CDR3 is TGTGCCAGCAGCGAACGCGACAGGCCCACCGGGGAGCTGTTTTTT. As protein: CASSERDRPTGELFF. The entire variable domain, with the rest obtained from reference TRBV7-2 and TRBJ2-2, is as follows: GAGVSQSPSNKVTEKGKDVELRCDPISGHTALYWYRQSLGQGLEFLIYFQGNSAPDKSGLPSDRFSAERTGGSVSTLTIQRTQQEDSAVYLCASSERDRPTGELFFGEGSRLTVL.

This chain connects TRBV6-5 to TRBJ1-2; D is ambiguous. The CDR3 runs 12 residues. Trimming removed 7 bases from V and 1 base from J, with 7 bases in between. Per germline, CDR1 MNHEY and CDR2 SVGAGI. CDR3: CASTGLNYGYTF. The CDR3 DNA sequence: TGTGCCAGCACTGGCCTTAACTATGGCTACACCTTC.

V gene TRBV6-5 combines with J gene TRBJ2-5; TRBD2 matches at 14 bases. The length of the CDR3 is 15 residues. Per the germline V gene, CDR1 is MNHEY and CDR2 is SVGAGI. V was clipped by 4 bases and J by 5 bases; unmatched bases: 3. DNA of the CDR3: TGTGCCAGCAGTTTATGGACTAGCGGGGGGGAGACCCAGTACTTC. This codes for CASSLWTSGGETQYF.

The V call is TRBV20-1, the J call TRBJ2-7; 14 bases are a match to TRBD2. CDR1 and CDR2 from the germline V gene are DFQATT and SNEGSKA (reference sequence). This CDR3 has 15 residues. V lost 4 bases, J lost 1 base, and 3 bases stayed unmatched. The CDR3 nucleotides read TGCAGTGCTACGAGGACTAGCGGGGGGTCCTACGAGCAGTACGTC. Amino acid sequence: CSATRTSGGSYEQYV.

This clonotype was observed a handful of times. The gene calls are TRBV20-1 and TRBJ2-5, with D possibly TRBD2 on 6 matching bases. The CDR3 totals 16 residues. Germline V gene data show CDR1 as DFQATT and CDR2 as SNEGSKA (reference sequence). Trimming took 3 bases from V and 1 from J, leaving 18 bases between them. CDR3 amino acids: CSASREWAGTQETQYF. The CDR3 DNA follows: TGCAGTGCTAGTCGCGAGTGGGCGGGGACCCAAGAGACCCAGTACTTC.

This chain uses TRBV6-5 with TRBJ2-1, with D perhaps matching TRBD1 or TRBD2 (5 bases each). The germline CDR1 and CDR2 sequences are MNHEY and SVGAGI. Trimming removed 2 bases at V and 2 bases at J, with 16 bases between. The CDR3 contains 17 residues. The CDR3 nucleotides are TGTGCCAGCAGTTACGAGTGGGACGCCAGCCCCTACAATGAGCAGTTCTTC. The encoded protein is CASSYEWDASPYNEQFF.

This clonotype was counted at least ten times. CDR3 coding DNA: TGCAGTGCCCTCGGTAGAGGTCCTAACTATGGCTACACCTTC. Translating it yields CSALGRGPNYGYTF. The chain joins TRBV20-1 to TRBJ1-2; D is unresolved. Germline lookup yields CDR1 DFQATT and CDR2 SNEGSKA (reference sequence). This CDR3 comprises 14 residues. Deletions cut 6 bases from V and 0 bases from J, with 14 bases between.